Listed below are T cell receptor beta chains from one sample, sequenced in a study of cytomegalovirus exposure and HLA in healthy donors. Profiling relied on immunoSEQ multiplex PCR, and the TCRdb table lists in-frame clones only, not all of them. The data show around 150,000 clones, more than 75% seen once. The sequencing sample was made of PBMCs. All receptors derive from a man aged 30-40 years in good health and CMV-seronegative. CDR3s include the opening cysteine and the closing phenylalanine or tryptophan. Each record gives: V gene, clone size, CDR3 protein. A clone size is listed for some rows: how often the clone was seen (once, few, many), or a class if it is expanded.

V gene: TRBV7-9
clone size: .
CDR3 protein: CASSFGTGGTQPQHF

V gene: TRBV19
clone size: .
CDR3 protein: CASTKQGGTGELFF

V gene: TRBV7-9
clone size: .
CDR3 protein: CASSSPRGGGTGQPQHF

V gene: TRBV5-1
clone size: .
CDR3 protein: CASSFRDSQETQYF

V gene: TRBV6-6
clone size: few
CDR3 protein: CASSYSQGGIGNTIYF

V gene: TRBV10-3
clone size: .
CDR3 protein: CAIRPKQVTSTNEKLFF

V gene: TRBV29-1
clone size: .
CDR3 protein: CSARTEPYNEQFF

V gene: TRBV9
clone size: .
CDR3 protein: CASTSGGTNEKLFF

V gene: TRBV27
clone size: .
CDR3 protein: CASSLWTDYNEQFF

V gene: TRBV2
clone size: .
CDR3 protein: CASRRGQGAGEQYF

V gene: TRBV28
clone size: .
CDR3 protein: CASSPRKIPLSPLHF

V gene: TRBV6-5
clone size: .
CDR3 protein: CASTGRSGREIF

V gene: TRBV9
clone size: .
CDR3 protein: CASSVGLAGSSTDTQYF

V gene: TRBV9
clone size: .
CDR3 protein: CASSARQGEAGNTIYF

V gene: TRBV28
clone size: .
CDR3 protein: CASRLHYLSYEQYF

V gene: TRBV6-5
clone size: once
CDR3 protein: CASSYAVYYEQYF

V gene: TRBV5-1
clone size: .
CDR3 protein: CASSTPSGSSYNEQFF

V gene: TRBV4-1
clone size: .
CDR3 protein: CASSLTSGKETQYF

V gene: TRBV7-9
clone size: few
CDR3 protein: CASSLDRTGNTIYF

V gene: TRBV19
clone size: .
CDR3 protein: CASSRTTGASYEQYF

V gene: TRBV7-2
clone size: .
CDR3 protein: CASSFYRVGTEAFF

V gene: TRBV28
clone size: .
CDR3 protein: CASSFLDREWEQYF